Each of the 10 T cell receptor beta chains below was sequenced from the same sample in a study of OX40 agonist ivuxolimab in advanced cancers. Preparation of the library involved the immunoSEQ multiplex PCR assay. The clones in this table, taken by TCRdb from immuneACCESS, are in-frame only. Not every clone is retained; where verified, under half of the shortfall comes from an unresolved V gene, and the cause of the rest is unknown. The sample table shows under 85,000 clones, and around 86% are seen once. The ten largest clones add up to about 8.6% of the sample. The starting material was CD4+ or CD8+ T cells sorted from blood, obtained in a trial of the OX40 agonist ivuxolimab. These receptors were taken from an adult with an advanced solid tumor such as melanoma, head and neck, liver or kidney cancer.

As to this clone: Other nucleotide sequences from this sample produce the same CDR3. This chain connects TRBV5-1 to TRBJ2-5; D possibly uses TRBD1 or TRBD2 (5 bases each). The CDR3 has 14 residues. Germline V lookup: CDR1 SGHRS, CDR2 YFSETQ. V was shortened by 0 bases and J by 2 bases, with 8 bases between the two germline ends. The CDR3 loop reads CASSLGGVQETQYF. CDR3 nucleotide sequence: TGCGCCAGCAGCTTGGGAGGGGTACAAGAGACCCAGTACTTC.

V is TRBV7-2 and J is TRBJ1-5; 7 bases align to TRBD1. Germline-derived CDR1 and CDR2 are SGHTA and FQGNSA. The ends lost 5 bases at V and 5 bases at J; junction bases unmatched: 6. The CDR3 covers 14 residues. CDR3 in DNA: TGTGCCAGCAGCAGACAGGGAACCTATCAGCCCCAGCATTTT. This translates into CASSRQGTYQPQHF. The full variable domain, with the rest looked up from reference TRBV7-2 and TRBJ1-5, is GAGVSQSPSNKVTEKGKDVELRCDPISGHTALYWYRQSLGQGLEFLIYFQGNSAPDKSGLPSDRFSAERTGGSVSTLTIQRTQQEDSAVYLCASSRQGTYQPQHFGDGTRLSIL.

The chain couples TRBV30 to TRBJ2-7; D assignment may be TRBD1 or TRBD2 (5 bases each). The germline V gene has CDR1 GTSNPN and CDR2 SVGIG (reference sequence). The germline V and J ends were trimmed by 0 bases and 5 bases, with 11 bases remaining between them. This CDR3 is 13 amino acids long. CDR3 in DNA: TGTGCCTGGAGTGTACACGGGGCGAACGAGCAGTACTTC. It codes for CAWSVHGANEQYF.

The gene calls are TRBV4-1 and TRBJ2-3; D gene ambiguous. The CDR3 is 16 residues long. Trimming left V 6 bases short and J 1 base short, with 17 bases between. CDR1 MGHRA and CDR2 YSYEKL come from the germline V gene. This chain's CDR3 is CASSRQVGRGTDTQYF. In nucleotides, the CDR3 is TGCGCCAGCAGTCGGCAGGTTGGGCGCGGCACAGATACGCAGTATTTT.

This chain's CDR3 is CASSIGGGGPSGANVLTF. The CDR3 DNA sequence: TGCGCCAGCAGCATTGGTGGAGGGGGCCCGTCTGGGGCCAACGTCCTGACTTTC. The chain couples TRBV5-1 to TRBJ2-6; tentative D call: TRBD1 (7 bases). V was shortened by 4 bases and J by 1 base, with 18 bases between the two germline ends. The V gene's germline CDR1 is SGHRS and CDR2 YFSETQ. This CDR3 is 18 amino acids long.

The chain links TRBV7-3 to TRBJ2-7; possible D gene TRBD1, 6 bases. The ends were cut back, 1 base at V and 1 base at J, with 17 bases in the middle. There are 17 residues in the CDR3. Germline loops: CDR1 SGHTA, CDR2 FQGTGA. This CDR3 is CASSLRGPPGPSYEQYF. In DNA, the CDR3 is TGTGCCAGCAGCTTAAGGGGGCCACCGGGCCCTTCCTACGAGCAGTACTTC.

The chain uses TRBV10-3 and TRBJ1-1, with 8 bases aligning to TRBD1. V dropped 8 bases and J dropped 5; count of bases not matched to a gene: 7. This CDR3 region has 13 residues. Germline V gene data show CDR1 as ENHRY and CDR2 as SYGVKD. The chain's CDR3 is CAISQGARTEAFF. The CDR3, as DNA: TGTGCCATCTCGCAGGGGGCGCGGACTGAAGCTTTCTTT.

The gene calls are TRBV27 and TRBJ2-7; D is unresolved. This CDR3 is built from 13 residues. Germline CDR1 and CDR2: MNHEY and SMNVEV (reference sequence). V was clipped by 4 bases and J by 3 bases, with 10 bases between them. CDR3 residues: CASSWYWDYEQYF. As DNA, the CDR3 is TGTGCCAGCAGTTGGTACTGGGACTACGAGCAGTACTTC.

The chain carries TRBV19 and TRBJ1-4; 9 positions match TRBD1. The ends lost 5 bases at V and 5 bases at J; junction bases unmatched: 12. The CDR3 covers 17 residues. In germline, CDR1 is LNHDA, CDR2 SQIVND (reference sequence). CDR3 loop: CASSPLIQGARNEKLFF. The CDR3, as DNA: TGTGCCAGTAGTCCTCTAATACAGGGGGCGAGGAATGAAAAACTGTTTTTT.

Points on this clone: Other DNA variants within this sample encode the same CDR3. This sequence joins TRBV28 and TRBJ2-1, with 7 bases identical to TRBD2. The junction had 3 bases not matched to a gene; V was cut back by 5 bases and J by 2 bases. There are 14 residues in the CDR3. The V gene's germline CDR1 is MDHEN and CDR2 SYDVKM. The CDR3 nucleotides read TGTGCCAGCAGTCCCGGGGGGACCTACAATGAGCAGTTCTTC. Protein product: CASSPGGTYNEQFF.